In its sample, the clone carrying this TCR beta chain was seen a few times. CDR3 length: 14 amino acids. The germline CDR1 and CDR2 sequences are LNHNV and YYDKDF (reference sequence). V was shortened by 3 bases and J by 2 bases, with 11 bases between the two germline ends. The record originates from a study of T cell changes during pregnancy in multiple sclerosis. The assay was immunoSEQ multiplex PCR, and TCRdb's table has in-frame clones only and misses some. Of 80,000 or so clones in the sample, around 90% are singletons; the top ten hold 2.5% to 3%. This clonotype was obtained from a female donor with multiple sclerosis, enrolled in a pregnancy study. The V gene is TRBV15, the J gene TRBJ2-7, with a possible D match to TRBD2 (6 bases). This material consisted of peripheral blood, taken before pregnancy. CDR3 protein: CATSSPGVPYEQYF. CDR3 coding DNA: TGTGCCACCAGCAGTCCGGGGGTCCCCTACGAGCAGTACTTC.